This TCR beta chain was identified during a study of tumor-infiltrating lymphocytes in primary liver carcinoma. Study in general: Those enrolled were patients of both sexes, who were aged 30 to 69 years. Whole-study findings and limits: Unsorted bulk sampling ruled out any CD4+ versus CD8+ repertoire comparison. Tumor top-250-clone fraction significantly exceeded that of blood (p = 0.039).

Germline DNA was also extracted, and blood RNA was taken from unsorted whole blood. Every patient had chronic HBV infection and was treatment-naive. Germline CDR1 SGHAT, CDR2 FQDESV (reference sequence). CDR3 size: 15 residues. Note on this clonotype: As yet, its antigen is unknown. An end of the junction differs from the germline gene, which may be a read error.

Constant-region priming of about 500 ng total RNA yielded TCR beta cDNA. Three-round nested multiplex PCR performed with slightly modified ARM-PCR produced the TCR beta libraries. Each of the first two PCR rounds ran approximately 9 cycles with TRBV1-TRBV30 forward and C-beta reverse primers. TCRdb reanalysed the multiplex PCR reads using MiXCR and keeps one entry per CDR3 protein. The table includes around 330,000 distinct CDR3 sequences, roughly 60% detected once. The rearrangement joins TRBV11-1 to TRBJ2-7, with D tentatively TRBD1 or TRBD2 (5 bases each). Specimen: peripheral blood. The receptor's source is a woman in her twenties or thirties with primary liver carcinoma and hepatitis B virus infection. For the CDR3, the DNA is TGTGCCAACAGCTTAGATGAGGGACCCGCCTACGAGCAGTGCTTC. Translating gives CANSLDEGPAYEQCF.